Reported below is one T cell receptor (beta chain). Antigen: not known. This sample was included in a study of blood T cells in healthy people across ages. General study results and limits: The recorded TCR beta diversity per million T cells decreased in a roughly linear manner with age.

Using a J-beta primer mix together with a sample-barcoded 5' primer, a second PCR was run for roughly 7 to 12 cycles. Each of the cDNA molecules was tagged by a template-switch adaptor with 12 random nucleotides. TCRdb processed the 5' RACE reads anew with MiXCR; each CDR3 protein has one entry. Among approximately 770,000 distinct CDR3 sequences listed, more than 45% were seen once. Germline CDR1 and CDR2: SGHTA and FQGNSA. The trim removed 8 bases at V and 6 bases at J, leaving 11 bases unmatched. The CDR3 contains 14 residues. V gene TRBV7-2 combines with J gene TRBJ2-3; 7 bases agree with TRBD2. The source of this sequence is a man aged 25-40 years in good health. What was sequenced was blood. CDR3 nucleotide sequence: TGTGCCAGCTTGGCCGGACTAGATGCGGATACGCAGTATTTT. Protein sequence: CASLAGLDADTQYF.